The rows below give T cell receptor beta chains drawn from one sample of a study of cytomegalovirus exposure and HLA in healthy donors. Data came from immunoSEQ multiplex PCR; TCRdb stores just in-frame clones and leaves some out. The data show around 150,000 clones, about 81% seen once. Sample: PBMCs. The receptors shown here come from a girl aged 2-10 years in good health and CMV-seropositive. CDR3s include the opening cysteine and the closing phenylalanine or tryptophan. Fields, in order: CDR3 protein, CDR3 DNA, V gene, J gene, clone size, D gene. The D gene is left open where the match is weak. A row's size may be missing; if present it is once, few, many or a size class.

cdr3_aa: CASSKADGYTF
cdr3_nt: TGTGCCAGCAGTAAGGCGGATGGCTACACCTTC
v_call: TRBV6-4
j_call: TRBJ1-2
clone_size: -
d_call: -

cdr3_aa: CAWSRGIGNQPQHF
cdr3_nt: TGTGCCTGGAGTAGGGGGATCGGCAATCAGCCCCAGCATTTT
v_call: TRBV30
j_call: TRBJ1-5
clone_size: -
d_call: -

cdr3_aa: CAWRGRGDLTGELFF
cdr3_nt: TGTGCCTGGAGGGGGCGGGGGGACTTAACCGGGGAGCTGTTTTTT
v_call: TRBV30
j_call: TRBJ2-2
clone_size: -
d_call: TRBD2

cdr3_aa: CASDAYRGRQPQHF
cdr3_nt: TGTGCCAGCGACGCGTACAGGGGACGGCAGCCCCAGCATTTT
v_call: TRBV2
j_call: TRBJ1-5
clone_size: -
d_call: TRBD1

cdr3_aa: CASSQVREETQYF
cdr3_nt: TGCGCCAGCAGCCAGGTGAGGGAAGAGACCCAGTACTTC
v_call: TRBV4-1
j_call: TRBJ2-5
clone_size: -
d_call: -

cdr3_aa: CASRLVVLSGEKLFF
cdr3_nt: TGTGCCAGCAGACTGGTGGTATTATCAGGCGAAAAACTGTTTTTT
v_call: TRBV5-5
j_call: TRBJ1-4
clone_size: -
d_call: -

cdr3_aa: CASSLLGTGNTEAFF
cdr3_nt: TGTGCCAGCAGTTTATTAGGGACAGGGAACACTGAAGCTTTCTTT
v_call: TRBV28
j_call: TRBJ1-1
clone_size: -
d_call: TRBD1

cdr3_aa: CAISESSGRVDGYTF
cdr3_nt: TGTGCCATCAGTGAGTCCTCAGGGAGGGTCGATGGCTACACCTTC
v_call: TRBV10-3
j_call: TRBJ1-2
clone_size: -
d_call: -

cdr3_aa: CASSNYRENEQFF
cdr3_nt: TGTGCCAGCTCCAACTACAGGGAGAATGAGCAGTTCTTC
v_call: TRBV18
j_call: TRBJ2-1
clone_size: -
d_call: -

cdr3_aa: CAWSALTGGRTTDTQYF
cdr3_nt: TGTGCCTGGAGTGCACTCACGGGCGGTAGGACTACAGATACGCAGTATTTT
v_call: TRBV30
j_call: TRBJ2-3
clone_size: -
d_call: -

cdr3_aa: CASSERQGARGNTIYF
cdr3_nt: TGTGCCAGCAGCGAAAGACAGGGGGCGCGGGGAAACACCATATATTTT
v_call: TRBV9
j_call: TRBJ1-3
clone_size: -
d_call: TRBD1

cdr3_aa: CASSLAWRKETQYF
cdr3_nt: TGCGCCAGCAGCTTGGCCTGGAGAAAAGAGACCCAGTACTTC
v_call: TRBV5-1
j_call: TRBJ2-5
clone_size: few
d_call: -

cdr3_aa: CASRLLAAGTDTQYF
cdr3_nt: TGCGCCAGCAGGTTACTAGCGGCCGGCACAGATACGCAGTATTTT
v_call: TRBV4-1
j_call: TRBJ2-3
clone_size: -
d_call: TRBD2

cdr3_aa: CASSFRAGADTQYF
cdr3_nt: TGTGCCAGCAGTTTTCGGGCGGGAGCAGATACGCAGTATTTT
v_call: TRBV27
j_call: TRBJ2-3
clone_size: -
d_call: TRBD2

cdr3_aa: CASSSSSTDTQYF
cdr3_nt: TGTGCCAGCAGCTCCTCTAGCACAGATACGCAGTATTTT
v_call: TRBV5-5
j_call: TRBJ2-3
clone_size: -
d_call: -

cdr3_aa: CASSPHGGTGELFF
cdr3_nt: TGTGCCAGCAGCCCCCACGGGGGGACCGGGGAGCTGTTTTTT
v_call: TRBV5-6
j_call: TRBJ2-2
clone_size: -
d_call: TRBD2

cdr3_aa: CSARGGQKNTEAFF
cdr3_nt: TGCAGCGCTCGAGGCGGACAGAAAAACACTGAAGCTTTCTTT
v_call: TRBV29-1
j_call: TRBJ1-1
clone_size: -
d_call: -

cdr3_aa: CASSYSRAFYEQYF
cdr3_nt: TGTGCCAGCAGTTACTCGAGGGCCTTCTACGAGCAGTACTTC
v_call: TRBV6-5
j_call: TRBJ2-7
clone_size: -
d_call: -

cdr3_aa: CASSHPQRVDRGNIQYF
cdr3_nt: TGCGCCAGCAGCCACCCTCAAAGGGTGGACAGGGGAAACATTCAGTACTTC
v_call: TRBV4-1
j_call: TRBJ2-4
clone_size: -
d_call: TRBD1

cdr3_aa: CASSPRGGLAGAGSYNEQFF
cdr3_nt: TGCGCCAGCAGCCCCCGGGGGGGACTAGCGGGAGCAGGAAGCTACAATGAGCAGTTCTTC
v_call: TRBV4-1
j_call: TRBJ2-1
clone_size: once
d_call: TRBD2

cdr3_aa: CAWSAGQYYGYTF
cdr3_nt: TGTGCCTGGAGTGCGGGACAGTACTATGGCTACACCTTC
v_call: TRBV30
j_call: TRBJ1-2
clone_size: -
d_call: TRBD1

cdr3_aa: CASRYSGLAELNNKRDTQYF
cdr3_nt: TGCGCCAGCAGATATTCGGGACTAGCGGAATTAAACAACAAAAGGGATACGCAGTATTTT
v_call: TRBV5-1
j_call: TRBJ2-3
clone_size: -
d_call: TRBD2

cdr3_aa: CSVKFGQVNTEAFF
cdr3_nt: TGCAGCGTTAAATTCGGACAGGTAAACACTGAAGCTTTCTTT
v_call: TRBV29-1
j_call: TRBJ1-1
clone_size: -
d_call: TRBD1

cdr3_aa: CASSMAGLSSYEQYF
cdr3_nt: TGTGCCAGTAGTATGGCGGGATTGAGCTCCTACGAGCAGTACTTC
v_call: TRBV19
j_call: TRBJ2-7
clone_size: -
d_call: -

cdr3_aa: CASSREAPIGEQFF
cdr3_nt: TGTGCCAGCAGTCGGGAGGCCCCCATTGGTGAGCAGTTCTTC
v_call: TRBV6-4
j_call: TRBJ2-1
clone_size: -
d_call: TRBD2

cdr3_aa: CASSLGSGTGELFF
cdr3_nt: TGTGCCAGCAGCTTAGGTAGCGGTACCGGGGAGCTGTTTTTT
v_call: TRBV7-9
j_call: TRBJ2-2
clone_size: once
d_call: -

cdr3_aa: CATSRTYRLYRYTGPMNTEAFF
cdr3_nt: TGTGCCACCAGCAGAACCTATCGGCTCTATCGCTATACAGGACCCATGAACACTGAAGCTTTCTTT
v_call: TRBV15
j_call: TRBJ1-1
clone_size: few
d_call: -

cdr3_aa: CSVEESGRSDNQPQHF
cdr3_nt: TGCAGCGTTGAAGAGTCAGGGCGCTCTGACAATCAGCCCCAGCATTTT
v_call: TRBV29-1
j_call: TRBJ1-5
clone_size: once
d_call: -